This T cell receptor beta chain was obtained from a study of human versus mouse CDR3 diversity and MHC coevolution. For the study at large: Valid reads per sample ranged from roughly 5.5 x 10^6 to 1.7 x 10^7.

Produced via immunoSEQ multiplex PCR; TCRdb's table is partial and in-frame only. The table has about 83,000 clones, 85% to 95% seen once. V lost 1 base to trimming and J lost 3 bases; unmatched junction nucleotides: 7. Germline loops: CDR1 MNHNS, CDR2 SASEGT. The CDR3 sequence is 16 residues long. Details on this clone: Its cognate antigen is unknown.

General observations from the study: Humans had the largest estimated TCR beta repertoire, around 1.6 million clonotypes. Clonal inequality was lowest in two of the three human donors.

This receptor was obtained from a person aged 30-69 years in good health. The sample was naive CD4+ T cells from blood. The subset here: CD45RO-negative CD62L-positive naive CD4 T cells. V and J are TRBV6-1 and TRBJ2-3, with 7 nucleotides matching TRBD2. The CDR3 nucleotides are TGTGCCAGCAGTGAAGGAGTACCGGGGGGAACAGATACGCAGTATTTT. The encoded protein is CASSEGVPGGTDTQYF.